These 21 T cell receptor beta chains came from one sample sequenced in a study of blood T cell repertoires in COVID-19. Data came from immunoSEQ multiplex PCR; TCRdb stores just in-frame clones and leaves some out. There are about 88,000 clones in the sample; around 67% occur only once, and about 26% lies in the top ten. Sequences were obtained from peripheral blood. These receptor sequences come from a woman in her sixties in a cohort sampled during active or convalescent COVID-19.

CDR3 nucleotide sequence: TGCGCCAGCAGCTTGGCCCAGGGGGCTAATTCACCCCTCCACTTT. Translation: CASSLAQGANSPLHF. The chain links TRBV5-1 to TRBJ1-6; 8 nucleotides align to TRBD1. The ends lost 0 bases at V and 6 bases at J; junction bases unmatched: 2. In germline, CDR1 is SGHRS, CDR2 YFSETQ. The CDR3 is 15 amino acids.

V usage is TRBV9 and J usage is TRBJ2-3, with D perhaps matching TRBD1 (5 bases). The length of the CDR3 is 16 residues. Trimming took off 0 bases at V and 3 bases at J, with 14 bases between the two ends. Germline lookup yields CDR1 SGDLS and CDR2 YYNGEE. Here the CDR3 reads CASSVASGRSTDTQYF. Here the CDR3 DNA reads TGTGCCAGCAGCGTAGCCTCAGGGCGAAGTACAGATACGCAGTATTTT.

A few counts support this clone. This sequence joins TRBV7-2 and TRBJ2-3; D call uncertain. Germline V gene sequence: CDR1 SGHTA, CDR2 FQGNSA. The CDR3 sequence is 15 residues long. Between the trimmed V and J ends, which lost 4 bases and 5 bases, there was a span of 16 bases. CDR3 nucleotides: TGTGCCAGCAGCTCGCGTCTCGGGTTTGGAGATACGCAGTATTTT. Amino acid sequence: CASSSRLGFGDTQYF.

This chain uses TRBV18 with TRBJ1-2; weak D call: TRBD1 (5 bases). The length of the CDR3 is 12 residues. V was pared by 3 bases and J by 4 bases, with 6 bases between. CDR1 KGHSH and CDR2 LQKENI come from the germline V gene. CDR3 protein: CASSPTGYGYTF. Written as DNA, the CDR3 is TGTGCCAGCTCACCTACAGGCTATGGCTACACCTTC.

This clone occurred a few times. The chain links TRBV9 to TRBJ2-1, with TRBD1 matching 9 bases. Germline-derived CDR1 and CDR2 are SGDLS and YYNGEE. This CDR3 has 13 amino acids. V dropped 6 bases and J dropped 9; count of bases not matched to a gene: 7. The DNA of the CDR3 is TGTGCCAGCACGGGGACAGGGTTAGGTGAGCAGTTCTTC. Protein sequence: CASTGTGLGEQFF. Full variable domain (rest looked up from reference TRBV9 and TRBJ2-1): DSGVTQTPKHLITATGQRVTLRCSPRSGDLSVYWYQQSLDQGLQFLIQYYNGEERAKGNILERFSAQQFPDLHSELNLSSLELGDSALYFCASTGTGLGEQFFGPGTRLTVL.

The chain combines TRBV7-8 with TRBJ2-5, with TRBD2 matching over 7 bases. The CDR3 extends over 17 amino acids. Looked up from germline, CDR1 is SGHVS and CDR2 is FQNEAQ. The V and J ends lost 7 bases and 5 bases, in that order; junction bases with no gene match: 19. Written as DNA, the CDR3 is TGTGCCAGCAAAAAAGGGTGGGGGACTAACCGACGGGAGACCCAGTACTTC. This encodes CASKKGWGTNRRETQYF.

The chain carries TRBV27 and TRBJ2-5; TRBD1 matches 7 bases. CDR3 length: 16 residues. CDR1 and CDR2 from the germline V gene are MNHEY and SMNVEV (reference sequence). J gave up 2 bases and V 5 bases, and 11 bases lay outside the gene matches. CDR3 region: CASSRRTGYLQETQYF. CDR3 DNA sequence: TGTGCCAGCAGTCGCCGGACAGGCTACTTACAAGAGACCCAGTACTTC.

This rearrangement joins TRBV5-1 to TRBJ2-2; D possibly corresponds to TRBD1 (5 bases). This CDR3 region has 14 residues. Germline V CDR1 and CDR2: SGHRS, YFSETQ. Trimming removed 0 bases at V and 6 bases at J, with 9 bases between. The CDR3 spells CASSLETAAGELFF. CDR3 bases: TGCGCCAGCAGCTTGGAGACAGCAGCCGGGGAGCTGTTTTTT.

The CDR3 region is CASSLGLARETQYF. In nucleotides, the CDR3 is TGCGCCAGCAGCTTAGGACTAGCAAGGGAGACCCAGTACTTC. This chain uses TRBV5-1 with TRBJ2-5; TRBD2 matches 8 bases. This CDR3 spans 14 amino acids. The V gene end was trimmed by 2 bases and the J gene end by 5 bases; junction bases not matched to a gene: 5. Germline V gene data show CDR1 as SGHRS and CDR2 as YFSETQ.

This rearrangement joins TRBV10-3 to TRBJ2-1; D is perhaps TRBD2 (5 bases). The CDR3 has 14 residues. Germline CDR1 is ENHRY and CDR2 is SYGVKD. V lost 0 bases and J lost 4, with 7 bases in between. The CDR3 sequence: CAISESRGYNEQFF. For the CDR3, the DNA is TGTGCCATCAGTGAGTCGAGAGGGTACAATGAGCAGTTCTTC.

This chain joins TRBV5-4 and TRBJ1-2, with a weak D call TRBD1 (6 bases). This CDR3 comprises 16 residues. Germline V CDR1 and CDR2: SGHNT, YYREEE (reference sequence). V lost 0 bases, J lost 4 bases, and 16 bases lay in between. CDR3 DNA: TGTGCCAGCAGCTTGGTGGGGGCAGGGCAAATCTATGGCTACACCTTC. It is translated as CASSLVGAGQIYGYTF. Filled out from reference TRBV5-4 and TRBJ1-2, the complete variable domain reads ETGVTQSPTHLIKTRGQQVTLRCSSQSGHNTVSWYQQALGQGPQFIFQYYREEENGRGNFPPRFSGLQFPNYSSELNVNALELDDSALYLCASSLVGAGQIYGYTFGSGTRLTVV.

V and J are TRBV7-2 and TRBJ2-1, with D hard to call. Trimming left V 2 bases short and J 4 bases short, with 6 bases between. Germline loops: CDR1 SGHTA, CDR2 FQGNSA. CDR3 length equals 13 residues. CDR3 nucleotide sequence: TGTGCCAGCAGCTTACCTAATTACAATGAGCAGTTCTTC. Protein product: CASSLPNYNEQFF.

The chain joins TRBV7-9 to TRBJ1-1, with 7 positions matching TRBD1. J gave up 4 bases and V 4 bases, and 6 bases lay outside the gene matches. Germline loops: CDR1 SEHNR, CDR2 FQNEAQ (reference sequence). CDR3 size: 14 residues. The CDR3 bases are TGTGCCAGCAGCTCCCTCAGGGGGTCCACTGAAGCTTTCTTT. Residues: CASSSLRGSTEAFF.

The chain is built from TRBV7-9 and TRBJ2-2; 8 nucleotides match TRBD1. With V trimmed by 5 bases and J by 0 bases, 8 bases remained unmatched. Germline loops: CDR1 SEHNR, CDR2 FQNEAQ (reference sequence). This CDR3 has 17 residues. CDR3 loop: CASSTPYRGANTGELFF. The CDR3 DNA sequence: TGTGCCAGCAGCACACCTTACAGGGGGGCGAACACCGGGGAGCTGTTTTTT.

This sequence joins TRBV5-5 and TRBJ2-4; 7 nucleotides line up with TRBD1. Germline V lookup: CDR1 SGHKS, CDR2 YYEKEE (reference sequence). The CDR3 loop spans 13 amino acids. V shed 4 bases and J 5 bases; nucleotides not matched to a gene: 3. The CDR3 DNA follows: TGTGCCAGCAGCCGGGACAGTGAAAACATTCAGTACTTC. Protein sequence: CASSRDSENIQYF. Drawing the rest from reference TRBV5-5 and TRBJ2-4, the complete variable domain is DAGVTQSPTHLIKTRGQQVTLRCSPISGHKSVSWYQQVLGQGPQFIFQYYEKEERGRGNFPDRFSARQFPNYSSELNVNALLLGDSALYLCASSRDSENIQYFGAGTRLSVL.

Only one count was recorded for this clone. The chain joins TRBV6-5 to TRBJ2-3; D remains ambiguous. V lost 2 bases, J lost 5 bases, and 8 bases lay in between. Germline V gene sequence: CDR1 MNHEY, CDR2 SVGAGI. The CDR3 is 13 amino acids. The CDR3 region is CASSYRLEDTQYF. CDR3 sequence (DNA): TGTGCCAGCAGTTACCGGCTAGAAGATACGCAGTATTTT.

J is TRBJ2-2 and V is TRBV4-1; 9 bases agree with TRBD1. Germline V gene sequence: CDR1 MGHRA, CDR2 YSYEKL. V shed 4 bases and J 5 bases; nucleotides not matched to a gene: 17. The CDR3 extends over 19 amino acids. DNA for the CDR3: TGCGCCAGCAGCCTCAAACCCGCCCGGACAGGGGAGAGGACCGGGGAGCTGTTTTTT. Protein product: CASSLKPARTGERTGELFF.

The chain carries TRBV6-5 and TRBJ1-4; 7 bases are a match to TRBD1. This CDR3 is built from 15 residues. Losses at the gene ends were 7 bases for V and 7 bases for J; bases not matched to a gene: 12. The germline gives CDR1 MNHEY, CDR2 SVGAGI. CDR3 sequence (DNA): TGTGCCAGCAACGCACAGGGGCCATCAAGTGAAAAACTGTTTTTT. It codes for CASNAQGPSSEKLFF.

V and J are TRBV2 and TRBJ2-5, with 10 bases matching TRBD2. Germline V gene data show CDR1 as SNHLY and CDR2 as FYNNEI. The CDR3 extends over 15 amino acids. Trimming at V came to 5 bases and at J to 4 bases, leaving 7 bases not matched to a gene. In DNA, the CDR3 is TGTGCCAGCAGTACCCCCGGACTAGCGGTAGAGACCCAGTACTTC. This gives the protein CASSTPGLAVETQYF.

The chain recombines TRBV7-9 with TRBJ1-2, with 8 bases lining up with TRBD1. J was trimmed by 6 bases and V by 5 bases; bases with no gene match: 8. Germline V gene sequence: CDR1 SEHNR, CDR2 FQNEAQ (reference sequence). The CDR3 has 14 residues. CDR3 sequence: CASSPRQGPDGYTF. The DNA of the CDR3 is TGTGCCAGCAGCCCCAGACAGGGGCCGGATGGCTACACCTTC.

The CDR3 DNA follows: TGTGCCAGCACTTTATTAGCGGGAAGGTTGAATCAGCCCCAGCATTTT. Translated: CASTLLAGRLNQPQHF. The chain couples TRBV2 to TRBJ1-5, with D unclear. CDR1 is SNHLY, CDR2 FYNNEI, per germline. The CDR3 has 16 amino acids. V lost 7 bases and J lost 4, with 20 bases in between.